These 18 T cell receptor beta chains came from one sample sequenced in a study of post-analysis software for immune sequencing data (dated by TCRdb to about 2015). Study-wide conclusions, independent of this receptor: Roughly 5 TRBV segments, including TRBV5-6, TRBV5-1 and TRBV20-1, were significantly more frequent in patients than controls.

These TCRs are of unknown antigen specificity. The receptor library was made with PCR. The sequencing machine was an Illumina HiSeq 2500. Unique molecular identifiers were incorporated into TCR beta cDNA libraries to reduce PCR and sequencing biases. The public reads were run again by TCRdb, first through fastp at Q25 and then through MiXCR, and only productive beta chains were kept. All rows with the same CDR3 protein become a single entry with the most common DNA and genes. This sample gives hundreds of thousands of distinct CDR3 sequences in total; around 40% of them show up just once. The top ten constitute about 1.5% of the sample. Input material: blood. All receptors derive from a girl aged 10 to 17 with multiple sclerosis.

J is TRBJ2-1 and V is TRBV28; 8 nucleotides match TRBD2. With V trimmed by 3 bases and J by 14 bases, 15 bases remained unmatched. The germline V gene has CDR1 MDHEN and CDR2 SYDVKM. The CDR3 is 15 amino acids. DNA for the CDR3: TGTGCCAGCAGTTTTAAGGCCTCCTCCCGGGGGGGTGAGTTCTTC. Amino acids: CASSFKASSRGGEFF.

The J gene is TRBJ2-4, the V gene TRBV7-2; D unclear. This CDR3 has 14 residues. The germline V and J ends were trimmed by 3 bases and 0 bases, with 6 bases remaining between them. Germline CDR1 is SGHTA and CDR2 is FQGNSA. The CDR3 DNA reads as TGTGCCAGCAGCTTTAGGAGAGCCAAAAACATTCAGTACTTC. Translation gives CASSFRRAKNIQYF.

The CDR3 region has the DNA TGTGCCAGCAGTTACTCGATAGGGAGCACAGATACGCAGTATTTT. Protein product: CASSYSIGSTDTQYF. V and J are TRBV6-5 and TRBJ2-3; D call uncertain. This CDR3 spans 15 amino acids. V was clipped by 0 bases and J by 0 bases, with 7 bases between them. Germline assignment: CDR1 MNHEY and CDR2 SVGAGI.

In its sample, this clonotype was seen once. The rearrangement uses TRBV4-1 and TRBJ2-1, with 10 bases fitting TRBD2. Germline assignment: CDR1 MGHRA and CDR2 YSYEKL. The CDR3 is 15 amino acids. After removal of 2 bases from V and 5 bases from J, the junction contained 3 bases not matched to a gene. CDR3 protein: CASSQISGRNNEQFF. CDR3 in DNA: TGCGCCAGCAGCCAAATTAGCGGGAGGAACAATGAGCAGTTCTTC.

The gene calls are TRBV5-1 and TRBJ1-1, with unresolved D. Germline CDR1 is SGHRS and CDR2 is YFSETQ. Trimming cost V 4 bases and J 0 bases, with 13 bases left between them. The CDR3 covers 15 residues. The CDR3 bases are TGCGCCAGCAGCGCCGTGGAGAACCTGAACACTGAAGCTTTCTTT. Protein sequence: CASSAVENLNTEAFF.

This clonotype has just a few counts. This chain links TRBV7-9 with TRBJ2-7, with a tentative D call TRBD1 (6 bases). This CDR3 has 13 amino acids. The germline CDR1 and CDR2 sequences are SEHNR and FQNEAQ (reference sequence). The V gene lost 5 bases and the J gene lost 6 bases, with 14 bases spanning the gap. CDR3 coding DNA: TGTGCCAGCAGCCATGGACAGCCTAGCGAGCAGTACTTC. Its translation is CASSHGQPSEQYF. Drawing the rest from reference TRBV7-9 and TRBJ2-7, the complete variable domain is DTGVSQNPRHKITKRGQNVTFRCDPISEHNRLYWYRQTLGQGPEFLTYFQNEAQLEKSRLLSDRFSAERPKGSFSTLEIQRTEQGDSAMYLCASSHGQPSEQYFGPGTRLTVT.

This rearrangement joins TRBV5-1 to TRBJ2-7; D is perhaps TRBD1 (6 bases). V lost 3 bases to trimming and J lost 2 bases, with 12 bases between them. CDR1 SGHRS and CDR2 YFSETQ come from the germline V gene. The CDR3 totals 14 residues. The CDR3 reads CASSWSQGPYEQYF. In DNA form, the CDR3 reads TGCGCCAGCAGCTGGAGTCAGGGGCCCTACGAGCAGTACTTC.

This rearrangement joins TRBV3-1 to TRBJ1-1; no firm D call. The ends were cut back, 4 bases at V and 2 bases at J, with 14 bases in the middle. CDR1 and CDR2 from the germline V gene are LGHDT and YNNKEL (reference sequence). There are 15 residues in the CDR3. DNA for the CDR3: TGTGCCAGCAGCCCAAATAGGAACGAAAACACTGAAGCTTTCTTT. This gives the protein CASSPNRNENTEAFF.

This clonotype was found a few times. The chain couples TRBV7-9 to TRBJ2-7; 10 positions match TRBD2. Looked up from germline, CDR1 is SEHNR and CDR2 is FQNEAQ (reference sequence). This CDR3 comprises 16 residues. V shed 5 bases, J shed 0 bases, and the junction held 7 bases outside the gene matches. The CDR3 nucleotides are TGTGCCAGCAGCCCGGGACTAGCGTACGTCTCCTACGAGCAGTACTTC. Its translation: CASSPGLAYVSYEQYF.

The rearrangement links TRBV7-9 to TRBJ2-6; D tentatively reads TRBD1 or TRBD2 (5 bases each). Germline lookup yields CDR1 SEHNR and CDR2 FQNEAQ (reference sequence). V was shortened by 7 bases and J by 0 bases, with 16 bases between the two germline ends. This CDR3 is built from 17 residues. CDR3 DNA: TGTGCCAGCATCCGGGGCAGGGCCGTCTCTGGGGCCAACGTCCTGACTTTC. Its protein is CASIRGRAVSGANVLTF.

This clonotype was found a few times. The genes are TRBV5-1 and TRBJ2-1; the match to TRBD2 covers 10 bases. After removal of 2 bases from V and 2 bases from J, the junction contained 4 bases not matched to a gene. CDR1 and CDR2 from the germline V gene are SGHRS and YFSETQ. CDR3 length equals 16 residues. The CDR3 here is CASSFPTSGTYNEQFF. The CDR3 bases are TGCGCCAGCAGCTTCCCTACTAGCGGGACCTACAATGAGCAGTTCTTC. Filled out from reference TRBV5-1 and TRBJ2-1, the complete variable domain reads KAGVTQTPRYLIKTRGQQVTLSCSPISGHRSVSWYQQTPGQGLQFLFEYFSETQRNKGNFPGRFSGRQFSNSRSEMNVSTLELGDSALYLCASSFPTSGTYNEQFFGPGTRLTVL.

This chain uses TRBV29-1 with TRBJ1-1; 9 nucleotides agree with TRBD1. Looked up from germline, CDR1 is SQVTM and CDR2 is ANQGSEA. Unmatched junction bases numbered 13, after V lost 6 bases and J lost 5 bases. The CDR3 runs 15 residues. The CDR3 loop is CSVGTGGALRTEAFF. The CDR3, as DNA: TGCAGCGTGGGCACAGGGGGCGCGTTGAGGACTGAAGCTTTCTTT.

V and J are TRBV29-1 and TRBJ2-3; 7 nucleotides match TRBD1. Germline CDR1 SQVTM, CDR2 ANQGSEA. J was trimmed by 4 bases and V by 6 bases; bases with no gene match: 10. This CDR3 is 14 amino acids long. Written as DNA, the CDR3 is TGCAGCGTGGTCAGGGGGTCTGAGGCAGATACGCAGTATTTT. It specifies CSVVRGSEADTQYF.

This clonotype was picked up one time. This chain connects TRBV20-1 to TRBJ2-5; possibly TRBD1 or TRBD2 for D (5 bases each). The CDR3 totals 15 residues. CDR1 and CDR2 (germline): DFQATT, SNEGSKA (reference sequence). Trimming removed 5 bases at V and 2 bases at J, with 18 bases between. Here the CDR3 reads CSAAYPGTVQETQYF. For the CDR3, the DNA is TGCAGTGCTGCCTACCCCGGGACGGTTCAAGAGACCCAGTACTTC.

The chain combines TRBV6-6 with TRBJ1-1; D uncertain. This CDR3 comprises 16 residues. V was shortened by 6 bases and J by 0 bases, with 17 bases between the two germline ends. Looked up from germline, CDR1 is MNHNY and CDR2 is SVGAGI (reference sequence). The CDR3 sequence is CASSDRGWTMNTEAFF. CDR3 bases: TGTGCCAGCAGCGACCGGGGATGGACTATGAACACTGAAGCTTTCTTT.

The CDR3 loop is CASGPGNIQYF. CDR3 nucleotides: TGTGCCAGCGGTCCAGGGAACATTCAGTACTTC. The V call is TRBV7-9, the J call TRBJ2-4; perhaps TRBD1 as D (5 bases). CDR1 is SEHNR, CDR2 FQNEAQ, per germline (reference sequence). There are 11 residues in the CDR3. V lost 8 bases to trimming and J lost 7 bases, with 9 bases between them.

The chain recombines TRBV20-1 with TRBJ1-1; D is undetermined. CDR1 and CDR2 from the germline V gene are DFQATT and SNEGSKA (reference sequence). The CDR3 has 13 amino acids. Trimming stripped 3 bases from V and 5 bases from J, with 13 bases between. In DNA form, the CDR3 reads TGCAGTGCTAGTAGCCCAGAAGGGACTGAAGCTTTCTTT. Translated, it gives CSASSPEGTEAFF.

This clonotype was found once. In nucleotides, the CDR3 is TGCAGCGTCGACCCAGGGGGGTATAATGAAAAACTGTTTTTT. It codes for CSVDPGGYNEKLFF. V and J are TRBV29-1 and TRBJ1-4; TRBD1 matches at 7 bases. The CDR3 sequence is 14 residues long. V was pared by 6 bases and J by 4 bases, with 8 bases of the junction left unmatched. Germline CDR1 SQVTM, CDR2 ANQGSEA.